This paragraph covers one T cell receptor beta chain sequence. The data were obtained in a study of T cell changes during pregnancy in multiple sclerosis. Clones were read by immunoSEQ multiplex PCR, and TCRdb kept only the in-frame ones, dropping some. Of about 50,000 clones listed, around 90% are singletons. The sequence was obtained from a female donor in good health, enrolled as a control in a pregnancy study. The material sequenced was CD4+ T cells from peripheral blood mononuclear cells, taken after pregnancy.

CDR3 coding DNA: TGTGCCAGCAGTCTAACTAAAAAACTAGCGGGGGGGCTGAATGAGCAGTTCTTC. It codes for CASSLTKKLAGGLNEQFF. This chain connects TRBV27 to TRBJ2-1, with TRBD2 matching over 13 bases. Germline V gene data show CDR1 as MNHEY and CDR2 as SMNVEV (reference sequence). J lost 7 bases, V lost 5 bases, and 14 bases had no gene match. The CDR3 consists of 18 residues.